The T cell receptor (beta chain) described here comes from a study of blood T cell repertoires in COVID-19. The wider study: From the United States, Italy and Spain came samples of acute and convalescent COVID-19. T cells, B-cell-depleted T cells, or PBMCs provided the cDNA or gDNA that served as material.

The CDR3 runs to 16 residues. Looked up from germline, CDR1 is LGHDT and CDR2 is YNNKEL (reference sequence). The V gene end was trimmed by 2 bases and the J gene end by 5 bases; junction bases not matched to a gene: 5. Original processing methods: Amplification of reference gene primers was used by the study to estimate nucleated cell counts. Clones were read by immunoSEQ multiplex PCR, and TCRdb kept only the in-frame ones, dropping some. Clonal size and the V and J genes are those of that table, whereas D and trimming came from the DNA. Of 50,000 to 65,000 clones in the sample, roughly 87% were seen once.

The rearrangement links TRBV3-1 (or the pseudogene TRBV3-2) to TRBJ2-2; 10 bases line up with TRBD1. Source material: peripheral blood. The clonotype was recovered from a man aged 45-60 years with active COVID-19. DNA of the CDR3: TGTGCCAGCAGCCAATTTAGGGACAGGGGTACCGGGGAGCTGTTTTTT. Translated: CASSQFRDRGTGELFF.